Below are 17 T cell receptor beta chains sequenced from a single sample in a study of vaccination and CD4 T cells after COVID-19. Treatment of the sample: approximately 9-day PBMC culture with coronavirus spike peptide pools or control peptides (ViraFEST assay). These receptors' targets are unknown. CD4+ T cells that had been cultured provided DNA sequenced with the Oncomine TCR Beta short-read assay. TCRdb passed the PCR reads through MiXCR, listing each CDR3 protein once. Among about 20,000 distinct CDR3 sequences listed, 50% to 65% were seen once. Sequenced sample: CD4+ T cells from blood, cultured in vitro. These TCRs come from a human donor who had recovered from COVID-19.

This clonotype was recorded a few times. The V and J genes are TRBV15 and TRBJ1-5, with TRBD1 identical over 8 bases. Trimming at V came to 2 bases and at J to 6 bases, leaving 3 bases not matched to a gene. The CDR3 extends over 14 amino acids. Germline V gene sequence: CDR1 LNHNV, CDR2 YYDKDF (reference sequence). As DNA, the CDR3 is TGTGCCACCAGCAGATCAGGGGGCGGTCAGCCCCAGCATTTT. Translating gives CATSRSGGGQPQHF.

This clonotype was picked up a small number of times. This chain uses TRBV6-1 with TRBJ1-5; D not resolved. CDR3 length equals 13 residues. CDR1 and CDR2 from the germline V gene are MNHNS and SASEGT. V gave up 7 bases and J gave up 4 bases, with 11 bases separating them. The CDR3 DNA reads as TGTGCCAGCATGGGGAGTAAAAATCAGCCCCAGCATTTT. This sequence encodes CASMGSKNQPQHF.

The V call is TRBV11-2, the J call TRBJ1-1; possible D gene TRBD1, 5 bases. The germline gives CDR1 SGHAT, CDR2 FQNNGV. The CDR3 length is 13 residues. V shed 3 bases and J shed 3 bases, with 8 bases lying between them. The CDR3 sequence is CASSLGGDTEAFF. CDR3 in DNA: TGTGCCAGCAGCTTGGGGGGAGACACTGAAGCTTTCTTT.

This chain connects TRBV6-4 to TRBJ2-3; TRBD2 might be the D (6 bases). Trimming left V 5 bases short and J 0 bases short, with 9 bases between. CDR1 and CDR2 from the germline V gene are MRHNA and SNTAGT. The CDR3 extends over 14 amino acids. The CDR3 loop is CASSRGLSTDTQYF. The CDR3 DNA is TGTGCCAGCAGTCGAGGACTAAGCACAGATACGCAGTATTTT.

CDR3 in DNA: TGTGCCACCAGCAGAGATAGGGACGGTAATGAAAAACTGTTTTTT. Translation gives CATSRDRDGNEKLFF. The chain joins TRBV15 to TRBJ1-4; D is possibly TRBD1 (5 bases). Germline CDR1 reads LNHNV; CDR2 reads YYDKDF (reference sequence). The CDR3 consists of 15 residues. The V and J ends lost 0 bases and 4 bases respectively, with 9 bases between them.

The rearrangement joins TRBV30 to TRBJ1-2, with D maybe TRBD1 (5 bases). CDR3 length: 14 residues. V was pared by 5 bases and J by 8 bases, with 21 bases between. CDR1 is GTSNPN and CDR2 is SVGIG in the germline V gene (reference sequence). The CDR3 DNA follows: TGTGCCTGGGAACTGACGGCGGGGGGTAAGGGCTACACCTTC. It translates to CAWELTAGGKGYTF.

This clonotype has a handful of counts. V gene TRBV5-1 combines with J gene TRBJ2-5; the D is unclear. This CDR3 has 16 residues. Per the germline V gene, CDR1 is SGHRS and CDR2 is YFSETQ. Between the trimmed V and J ends, which lost 0 bases and 2 bases, there was a span of 14 bases. CDR3 DNA sequence: TGCGCCAGCAGCTTGGCCCCAACGATGTCGCAAGAGACCCAGTACTTC. Translation gives CASSLAPTMSQETQYF.

The chain carries TRBV6-4 and TRBJ2-3, with a tentative D call TRBD2 (6 bases). The V end was cut by 5 bases, the J end by 3 bases, with 12 bases between. CDR3 size: 14 residues. Germline loops: CDR1 MRHNA, CDR2 SNTAGT. CDR3 loop: CASSPGTHTDTQYF. The CDR3 coding sequence is TGTGCCAGCAGTCCCGGGACTCATACAGATACGCAGTATTTT.

V gene TRBV6-1 combines with J gene TRBJ2-7; 7 nucleotides line up with TRBD2. Germline V CDR1 and CDR2: MNHNS, SASEGT. The V and J ends lost 6 bases and 3 bases, in that order; junction bases with no gene match: 11. This CDR3 is 15 amino acids long. For the CDR3, the DNA is TGTGCCAGCAGCCACCAGGCTAGCGGTAACTACGAGCAGTACTTC. This codes for CASSHQASGNYEQYF.

This clonotype has a handful of counts. The genes are TRBV6-5 and TRBJ2-7; D unresolved. V was trimmed by 0 bases and J by 5 bases, leaving 17 bases between them. The CDR3 sequence is 16 residues long. Germline-derived CDR1 and CDR2 are MNHEY and SVGAGI. The CDR3 region is CASSYSPTLDYNEQYF. The DNA of the CDR3 is TGTGCCAGCAGTTACTCCCCTACCCTAGATTACAACGAGCAGTACTTC.

The rearrangement uses TRBV7-2 and TRBJ2-3, with TRBD2 matching 7 bases. The CDR3 is 17 amino acids. Trimming removed 5 bases from V and 2 bases from J; junction bases left unmatched: 13. Germline-derived CDR1 and CDR2 are SGHTA and FQGNSA. The CDR3 is CASSPSLAVLFTDTQYF. Here the CDR3 DNA reads TGTGCCAGCAGCCCCAGCCTAGCGGTCCTATTCACAGATACGCAGTATTTT.

This clonotype has a handful of counts. The chain employs TRBV19 and TRBJ1-2, with TRBD1 as a possible D gene (5 bases). V was trimmed by 7 bases and J by 5 bases, leaving 20 bases between them. Germline values: CDR1 LNHDA, CDR2 SQIVND (reference sequence). This CDR3 contains 15 residues. The CDR3 bases are TGTGCCAGTATCCTCTCCGGGACCAATCTTTATGGCTACACCTTC. It encodes CASILSGTNLYGYTF.

V usage is TRBV15 and J usage is TRBJ2-7, with TRBD1 matching over 8 bases. Germline lookup yields CDR1 LNHNV and CDR2 YYDKDF (reference sequence). The CDR3 is made up of 12 amino acids. The junction had 3 bases not matched to a gene; V was cut back by 4 bases and J by 7 bases. For the CDR3, the DNA is TGTGCCACCAGCACCAACAGGGGGGAGCAGTACTTC. Translated, it gives CATSTNRGEQYF.

The V and J genes are TRBV28 and TRBJ1-5, with 7 bases aligning to TRBD1. Germline CDR1 is MDHEN and CDR2 is SYDVKM. The V gene end was trimmed by 3 bases and the J gene end by 2 bases; junction bases not matched to a gene: 4. This CDR3 comprises 15 residues. In DNA, the CDR3 is TGTGCCAGCAGTTTCCCGCAGGGGGGCAATCAGCCCCAGCATTTT. Its translation is CASSFPQGGNQPQHF. Supplemented by reference TRBV28 and TRBJ1-5, the full variable domain reads DVKVTQSSRYLVKRTGEKVFLECVQDMDHENMFWYRQDPGLGLRLIYFSYDVKMKEKGDIPEGYSVSREKKERFSLILESASTNQTSMYLCASSFPQGGNQPQHFGDGTRLSIL.

The rearrangement links TRBV19 to TRBJ1-5; weak D call: TRBD1 (5 bases). V was clipped by 3 bases and J by 3 bases, with 12 bases between them. Germline V gene lookup returns CDR1 LNHDA and CDR2 SQIVND (reference sequence). This CDR3 is built from 15 residues. The DNA of the CDR3 is TGTGCCAGTAGTATTGACAGCGGATTCAATCAGCCCCAGCATTTT. Encoded protein: CASSIDSGFNQPQHF.

J is TRBJ1-3 and V is TRBV6-1; the D gene is possibly TRBD1 (5 bases). This CDR3 is built from 15 residues. Germline assignment: CDR1 MNHNS and CDR2 SASEGT. V lost 2 bases to trimming and J lost 3 bases, with 11 bases between them. CDR3 in amino acids: CASSELGAYGNTIYF. CDR3 in DNA: TGTGCCAGCAGTGAATTAGGGGCTTATGGAAACACCATATATTTT.

This chain links TRBV7-6 with TRBJ2-7; 13 bases are a match to TRBD2. Germline V gene lookup returns CDR1 SGHVS and CDR2 FNYEAQ. The ends lost 7 bases at V and 6 bases at J; junction bases unmatched: 3. This CDR3 comprises 13 residues. The chain's CDR3 is CASTRLAGGEQYF. DNA for the CDR3: TGTGCCAGCACGCGACTAGCGGGAGGCGAGCAGTACTTC.